This TCR beta chain stems from a study of shared clonotypes between healthy human individuals. Study overall: Donors, aged 18 to 49, were a couple of women and three men. A donor's plate count was three for CD4 naive and three for CD4 memory; CD8 naive had two and CD8 memory one.

Details on this clone: The sample has other DNA sequences that encode this CDR3 too.

Using immunoSEQ multiplex PCR, the repertoire was profiled, and TCRdb retains in-frame clones only, with some absent. This repertoire shows about 2.4 million clones, 80% to 95% found once; its top ten account for about 0.38%. None of the donors, who were healthy HIV-negative adults, had recently had acute infections or vaccinations. In germline, CDR1 is MDHEN, CDR2 SYDVKM. V lost 5 bases and J 5 bases, leaving 6 bases between the germline ends. The CDR3 sequence is 11 residues long. J is TRBJ2-5 and V is TRBV28; no clear D gene. The sample consisted of naive CD4+ T cells from PBMCs. Subset here: CD45RA+ positively selected. The TCR was taken from a man aged 18-30 years in good health. Some clones in this sample may be carry-over from other donors' samples. CDR3 protein: CASSTEETQYF. The CDR3, as DNA: TGTGCCAGCAGTACCGAGGAGACCCAGTACTTC.